This T cell receptor beta chain came from a study of blood T cell repertoires in COVID-19. At the level of the study: COVID-19 samples from acute and convalescent phases originated in the United States, Italy and Spain. In each case, the material was cDNA or gDNA derived from T cells, B-cell-depleted T cells, or PBMCs.

As handled by the study authors: Estimates of nucleated cell counts were drawn from the amplification of reference gene primers. Sequenced by immunoSEQ multiplex PCR; TCRdb stores in-frame clones only, minus some. Clone size and V and J calls were adopted from that table, with D and trimming inferred from the DNA. The table includes about 27,000 clones, roughly 80% detected once. The CDR3 covers 14 residues. The V gene end was trimmed by 7 bases and the J gene end by 2 bases; junction bases not matched to a gene: 8. CDR1 and CDR2 (germline): SGHAT, FQNNGV. Sequences were obtained from peripheral blood. The source of this sequence is a man in his sixties or seventies with active COVID-19. The chain is built from TRBV11-2 and TRBJ2-7; the match to TRBD1 covers 7 bases. In DNA, the CDR3 is TGTGCCAGCACCACCGACAGGGTTCCCTACGAGCAGTACTTC. It yields the protein CASTTDRVPYEQYF.